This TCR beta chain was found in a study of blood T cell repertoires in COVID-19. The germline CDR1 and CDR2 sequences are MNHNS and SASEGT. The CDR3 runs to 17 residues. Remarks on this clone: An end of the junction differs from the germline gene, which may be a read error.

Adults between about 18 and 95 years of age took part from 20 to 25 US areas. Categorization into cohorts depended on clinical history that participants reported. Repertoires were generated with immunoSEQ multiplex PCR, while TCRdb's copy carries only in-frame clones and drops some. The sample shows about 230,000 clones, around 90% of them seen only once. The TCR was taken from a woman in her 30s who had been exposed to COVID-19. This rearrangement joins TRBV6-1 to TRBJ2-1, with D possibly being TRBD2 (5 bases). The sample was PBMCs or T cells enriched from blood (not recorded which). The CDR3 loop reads CASSEAPERNYYNEQFF. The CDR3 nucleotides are TGTGCCAGCAGCGAAGCCCCTGAGCGGAATTACTACAATGAGCAGTTCTTC.